This T cell receptor beta chain was identified in a study of CD8+CD57+ T cells in acquired aplastic anemia. About the study: The mean DNA yield obtained from sorted CD4+ and CD8+ cells came to 3 to 3.5 ug.

The TCR beta profiling, which covered VDJ combination and CDR3 sequence, was carried out using genomic DNA as the template. Each CDR3 protein is one row after TCRdb ran MiXCR on the reads. The table has 50,000 to 65,000 distinct CDR3 sequences, approximately 50% seen once. Notes on this clonotype: One junction end does not reproduce the germline sequence, and a read error may be involved.

The CDR3 is made up of 10 amino acids. Germline CDR1 reads ENHRY; CDR2 reads SYGVKD. Patients chosen for sequencing had CD8+CD57+ cells that had expanded, as shown by flow cytometry. As a group, the patients uniformly had severe acquired aplastic anemia. The chain couples TRBV10-3 to TRBJ1-2, with no clear D. The specimen was sorted CD4+, CD8+, or CD8+CD57+ T cells (not recorded which) from PBMCs. The receptor was derived from a human donor with aplastic anemia. CDR3 sequence: CAISEEHRIF. The CDR3 DNA reads as TGTGCCATCAGTGAAGAGCACCGAATTTTC.